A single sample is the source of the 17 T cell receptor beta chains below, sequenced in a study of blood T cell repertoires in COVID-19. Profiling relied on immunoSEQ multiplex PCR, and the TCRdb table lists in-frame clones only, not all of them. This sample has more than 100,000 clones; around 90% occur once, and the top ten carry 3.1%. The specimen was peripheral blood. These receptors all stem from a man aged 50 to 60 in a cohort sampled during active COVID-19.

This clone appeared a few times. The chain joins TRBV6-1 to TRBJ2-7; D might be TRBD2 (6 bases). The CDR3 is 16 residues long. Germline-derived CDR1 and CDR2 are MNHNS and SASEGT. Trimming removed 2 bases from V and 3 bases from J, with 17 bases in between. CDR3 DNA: TGTGCCAGCAGTGAAAATGGTAGGGAGGTGGGCTACGAGCAGTACTTC. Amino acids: CASSENGREVGYEQYF.

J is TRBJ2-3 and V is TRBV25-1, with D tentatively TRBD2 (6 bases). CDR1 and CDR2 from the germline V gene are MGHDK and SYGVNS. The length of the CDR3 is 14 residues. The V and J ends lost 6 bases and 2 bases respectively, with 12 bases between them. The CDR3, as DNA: TGTGCCAGCAGGCGGGGAGAGATCACAGATACGCAGTATTTT. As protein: CASRRGEITDTQYF. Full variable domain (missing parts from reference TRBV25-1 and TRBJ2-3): EADIYQTPRYLVIGTGKKITLECSQTMGHDKMYWYQQDPGMELHLIHYSYGVNSTEKGDLSSESTVSRIRTEHFPLTLESARPSHTSQYLCASRRGEITDTQYFGPGTRLTVL.

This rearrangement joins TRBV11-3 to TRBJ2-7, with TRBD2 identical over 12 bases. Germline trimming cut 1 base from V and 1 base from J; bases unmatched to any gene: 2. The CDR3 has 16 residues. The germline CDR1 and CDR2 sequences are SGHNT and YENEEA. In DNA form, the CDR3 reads TGTGCCAGCAGCTTAGCCGGACTAGCGGGGTCCTACGAGCAGTACTTC. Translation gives CASSLAGLAGSYEQYF.

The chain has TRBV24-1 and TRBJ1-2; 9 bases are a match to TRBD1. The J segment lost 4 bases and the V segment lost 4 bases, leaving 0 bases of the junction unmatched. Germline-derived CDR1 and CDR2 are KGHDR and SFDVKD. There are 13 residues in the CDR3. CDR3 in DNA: TGTGCCACCAGTGAGGACAGGGGCTATGGCTACACCTTC. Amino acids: CATSEDRGYGYTF.

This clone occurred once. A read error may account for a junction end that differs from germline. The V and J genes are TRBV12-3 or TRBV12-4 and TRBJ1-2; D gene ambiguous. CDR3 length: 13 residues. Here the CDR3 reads CASSPSPVYGYTF. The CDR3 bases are TGTGCGAGCAGTCCGAGCCCCGTCTATGGCTACACCTTC.

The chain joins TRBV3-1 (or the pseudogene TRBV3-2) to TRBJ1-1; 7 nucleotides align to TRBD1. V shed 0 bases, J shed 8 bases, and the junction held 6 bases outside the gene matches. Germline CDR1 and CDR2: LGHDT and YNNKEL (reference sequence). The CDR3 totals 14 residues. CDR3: CASSQDSRQGEAFF. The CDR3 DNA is TGTGCCAGCAGCCAAGACTCGAGACAGGGAGAAGCTTTCTTT.

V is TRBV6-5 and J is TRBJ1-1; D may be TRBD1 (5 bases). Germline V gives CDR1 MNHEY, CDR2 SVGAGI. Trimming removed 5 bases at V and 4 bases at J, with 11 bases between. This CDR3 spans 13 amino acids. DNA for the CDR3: TGTGCCAGCAGTCTCGGGGGGAGCACTGAAGCTTTCTTT. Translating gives CASSLGGSTEAFF.

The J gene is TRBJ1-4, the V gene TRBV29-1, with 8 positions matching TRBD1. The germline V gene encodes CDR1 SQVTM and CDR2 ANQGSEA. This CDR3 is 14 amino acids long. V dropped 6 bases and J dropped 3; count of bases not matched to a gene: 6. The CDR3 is CSVGQAPANEKLFF. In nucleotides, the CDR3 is TGCAGCGTGGGACAGGCCCCCGCTAATGAAAAACTGTTTTTT.

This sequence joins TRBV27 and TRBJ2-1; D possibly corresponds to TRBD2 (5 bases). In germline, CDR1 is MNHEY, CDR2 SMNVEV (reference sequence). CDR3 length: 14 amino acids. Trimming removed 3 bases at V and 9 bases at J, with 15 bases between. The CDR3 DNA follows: TGTGCCAGCAGTTTCGGGGTGGGGTTGGGTGAGCAGTTCTTC. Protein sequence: CASSFGVGLGEQFF.

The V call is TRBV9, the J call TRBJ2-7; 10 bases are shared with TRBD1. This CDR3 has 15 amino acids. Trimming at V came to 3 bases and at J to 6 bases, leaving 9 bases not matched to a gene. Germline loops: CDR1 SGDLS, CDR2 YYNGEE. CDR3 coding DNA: TGTGCCAGCAGCGCGCAGACAGGGGGCGGGTTCGAGCAGTACTTC. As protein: CASSAQTGGGFEQYF.

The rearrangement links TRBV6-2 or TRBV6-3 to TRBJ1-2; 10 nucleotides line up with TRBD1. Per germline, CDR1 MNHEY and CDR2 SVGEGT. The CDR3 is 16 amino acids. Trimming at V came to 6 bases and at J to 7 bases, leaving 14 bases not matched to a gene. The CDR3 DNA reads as TGTGCCAGCAGCCCTTCGGGACAGGGGCGTTCGTTTGGCTACACCTTC. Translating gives CASSPSGQGRSFGYTF.

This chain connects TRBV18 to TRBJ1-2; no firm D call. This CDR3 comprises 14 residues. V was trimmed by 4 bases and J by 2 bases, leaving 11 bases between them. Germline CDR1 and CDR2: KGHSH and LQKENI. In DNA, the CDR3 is TGTGCCAGCTCACAGAGGAGGGAGAACTATGGCTACACCTTC. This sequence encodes CASSQRRENYGYTF.

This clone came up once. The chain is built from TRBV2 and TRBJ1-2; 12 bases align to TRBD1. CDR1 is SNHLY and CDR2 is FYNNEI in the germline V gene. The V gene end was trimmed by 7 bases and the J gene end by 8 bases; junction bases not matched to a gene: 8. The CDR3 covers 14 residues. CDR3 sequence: CASTRDRGLKGYTF. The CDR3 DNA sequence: TGTGCCAGCACCAGGGACAGGGGGCTAAAAGGCTACACCTTC.

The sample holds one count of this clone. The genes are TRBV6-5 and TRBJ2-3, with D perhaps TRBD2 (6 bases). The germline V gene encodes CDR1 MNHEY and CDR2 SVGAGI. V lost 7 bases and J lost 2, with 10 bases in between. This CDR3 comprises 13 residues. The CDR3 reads CASNSGSTDTQYF. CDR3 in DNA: TGTGCCAGCAATAGCGGATCCACAGATACGCAGTATTTT.

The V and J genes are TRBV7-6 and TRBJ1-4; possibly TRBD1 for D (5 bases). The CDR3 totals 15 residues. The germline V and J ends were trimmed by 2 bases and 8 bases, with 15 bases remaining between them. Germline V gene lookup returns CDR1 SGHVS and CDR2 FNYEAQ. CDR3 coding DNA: TGTGCCAGCAGCTTAAGGCCCGGGGGGAGAGAAAAACTGTTTTTT. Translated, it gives CASSLRPGGREKLFF.

The CDR3 bases are TGCGCCAGCAGCTTGGACAGTCAGCAGCCCCAGCATTTT. The encoded protein is CASSLDSQQPQHF. This chain uses TRBV5-1 with TRBJ1-5, with no clear D. With 0 bases removed from V and 7 bases from J, the gap between germline ends came to 8 bases. CDR3 size: 13 residues. Germline assignment: CDR1 SGHRS and CDR2 YFSETQ.

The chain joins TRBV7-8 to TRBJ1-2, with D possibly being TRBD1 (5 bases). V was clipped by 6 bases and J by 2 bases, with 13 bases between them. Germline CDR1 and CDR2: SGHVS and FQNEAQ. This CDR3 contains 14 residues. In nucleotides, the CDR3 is TGTGCCAGCAGTCCACGACAGAACAACTATGGCTACACCTTC. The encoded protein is CASSPRQNNYGYTF.